The 27 T cell receptor beta chains below were found in one sample sequenced in a study of identical twins. TCRdb itself ran the 5' RACE reads through MiXCR, one entry per CDR3 protein. The repertoire holds some 500,000 distinct CDR3 sequences, with approximately 15% as singletons. The data also belong to a second study, concerning yellow fever vaccine responses in identical twins.

The specimen sequenced was CD4+ T cells sorted from blood. These TCRs come from a woman under 30 in good health.

This clonotype was counted at least ten times. The chain couples TRBV4-3 to TRBJ2-3; D remains unclear. This CDR3 spans 15 amino acids. V lost 0 bases and J 3 bases, leaving 10 bases between the germline ends. Germline lookup yields CDR1 LGHNA and CDR2 YSLEER. CDR3 region: CASSQDLVGTDTQYF. The CDR3, as DNA: TGCGCCAGCAGCCAAGATCTGGTGGGGACAGATACGCAGTATTTT.

The table lists this clonotype with a few counts. The chain links TRBV6-5 to TRBJ1-5; unclear D gene. Germline CDR1 MNHEY, CDR2 SVGAGI. The CDR3 is 13 amino acids. V lost 4 bases and J lost 4, with 8 bases in between. The CDR3 here is CASSWKRNQPQHF. DNA for the CDR3: TGTGCCAGCAGTTGGAAGAGGAATCAGCCCCAGCATTTT.

CDR3 protein: CASSLGTGQDQPQHF. CDR3 DNA sequence: TGTGCCAGCAGCTTAGGTACAGGGCAGGATCAGCCCCAGCATTTT. V gene TRBV7-9 combines with J gene TRBJ1-5; D is perhaps TRBD1 (6 bases). CDR3 size: 15 residues. V lost 1 base and J lost 5, with 12 bases in between. From germline, CDR1 is SEHNR and CDR2 FQNEAQ (reference sequence).

V and J are TRBV5-1 and TRBJ1-5; D not resolved. This CDR3 contains 14 residues. Trimming left V 4 bases short and J 5 bases short, with 13 bases between. CDR1 is SGHRS, CDR2 YFSETQ, per germline. CDR3 loop: CASSEGSDYQPQHF. DNA of the CDR3: TGCGCCAGCAGCGAGGGAAGTGATTATCAGCCCCAGCATTTT.

The V and J genes are TRBV25-1 and TRBJ1-1; D might be TRBD1 (5 bases). Deletions cut 2 bases from V and 0 bases from J, with 13 bases between. The CDR3 has 16 amino acids. The germline gives CDR1 MGHDK, CDR2 SYGVNS. For the CDR3, the DNA is TGTGCCAGCAGTGAAGATGAGGGGCTCATGAACACTGAAGCTTTCTTT. Protein sequence: CASSEDEGLMNTEAFF.

This clonotype was recorded at least ten times. V gene TRBV24-1 combines with J gene TRBJ2-7, with D possibly being TRBD1 or TRBD2 (5 bases each). V was pared by 2 bases and J by 4 bases, with 20 bases between. The CDR3 is made up of 17 amino acids. In germline, CDR1 is KGHDR, CDR2 SFDVKD. CDR3 sequence: CATSDSRGTANIYEQYF. The DNA of the CDR3 is TGTGCCACCAGTGATTCGAGAGGGACCGCTAATATTTACGAGCAGTACTTC.

The gene calls are TRBV24-1 and TRBJ2-2; 9 positions match TRBD1. J lost 3 bases, V lost 7 bases, and 2 bases had no gene match. This CDR3 is 14 amino acids long. Per the germline V gene, CDR1 is KGHDR and CDR2 is SFDVKD. This CDR3 is CATRQGADTGELFF. DNA for the CDR3: TGTGCCACCAGACAGGGGGCGGACACCGGGGAGCTGTTTTTT.

A few counts support this clonotype. This chain connects TRBV7-9 to TRBJ1-1; D is possibly TRBD1 (5 bases). CDR1 and CDR2 from the germline V gene are SEHNR and FQNEAQ (reference sequence). The CDR3 contains 12 residues. V was trimmed by 4 bases and J by 11 bases, leaving 14 bases between them. CDR3 loop: CASSYGDRGAFF. In DNA form, the CDR3 reads TGTGCCAGCAGCTACGGGGACCGGGGGGCTTTCTTT.

This clonotype has a handful of counts. The chain employs TRBV2 and TRBJ2-6; D remains ambiguous. Trimming took off 4 bases at V and 0 bases at J, with 10 bases between the two ends. This CDR3 spans 16 amino acids. Looked up from germline, CDR1 is SNHLY and CDR2 is FYNNEI. The CDR3 is CASSGLSSSGANVLTF. In nucleotides, the CDR3 is TGTGCCAGCAGTGGACTCTCTAGCTCTGGGGCCAACGTCCTGACTTTC. Filled out from reference TRBV2 and TRBJ2-6, the complete variable domain reads EPEVTQTPSHQVTQMGQEVILRCVPISNHLYFYWYRQILGQKVEFLVSFYNNEISEKSEIFDDQFSVERPDGSNFTLKIRSTKLEDSAMYFCASSGLSSSGANVLTFGAGSRLTVL.

CDR3 nucleotide sequence: TGTGCCAGCAGTGAATCTAGAGGTTTGAACACTGAAGCTTTCTTT. This codes for CASSESRGLNTEAFF. This chain connects TRBV25-1 to TRBJ1-1, with D hard to call. The V gene lost 1 base and the J gene lost 0 bases, with 9 bases spanning the gap. Germline loops: CDR1 MGHDK, CDR2 SYGVNS. This CDR3 spans 15 amino acids.

This clonotype was detected many times. Relative to the germline gene, one junction end is altered; a read error may explain this. The chain carries TRBV11-2 and TRBJ1-1, with D unclear. The CDR3 runs 14 residues. Germline V lookup: CDR1 SGHAT, CDR2 FQNNGV. In nucleotides, the CDR3 is TGTGCCAGCAGATTAGCGGGTTTGGACACTGAAGCTTTCTTT. It is translated as CASRLAGLDTEAFF. Variable domain in full (rest from reference TRBV11-2 and TRBJ1-1): EAGVAQSPRYKIIEKRQSVAFWCNPISGHATLYWYQQILGQGPKLLIQFQNNGVVDDSQLPKDRFSAERLKGVDSTLKIQPAKLEDSAVYLCASRLAGLDTEAFFGQGTRLTVV.

The genes are TRBV15 and TRBJ2-3; D is ambiguous. The CDR3 runs 14 residues. Germline CDR1 is LNHNV and CDR2 is YYDKDF (reference sequence). V lost 0 bases and J 2 bases, leaving 6 bases between the germline ends. CDR3: CATSRDTTTDTQYF. CDR3 bases: TGTGCCACCAGCAGAGATACCACCACAGATACGCAGTATTTT. The full variable domain, in which reference TRBV15 and TRBJ2-3 provide the parts outside the CDR3, is DAMVIQNPRYQVTQFGKPVTLSCSQTLNHNVMYWYQQKSSQAPKLLFHYYDKDFNNEADTPDNFQSRRPNTSFCFLDIRSPGLGDTAMYLCATSRDTTTDTQYFGPGTRLTVL.

The chain has TRBV29-1 and TRBJ1-2, with D unclear. CDR3 size: 11 residues. Germline loops: CDR1 SQVTM, CDR2 ANQGSEA. The ends were cut back, 0 bases at V and 8 bases at J, with 7 bases in the middle. CDR3 sequence reads: CSVEDGSGYTF. In DNA, the CDR3 is TGCAGCGTTGAAGACGGGAGCGGCTACACCTTC.

The chain carries TRBV20-1 and TRBJ2-7, with D perhaps TRBD1 (6 bases). Trimming cost V 3 bases and J 1 base, with 16 bases left between them. The length of the CDR3 is 15 residues. CDR1 DFQATT and CDR2 SNEGSKA come from the germline V gene (reference sequence). In DNA, the CDR3 is TGCAGTGCTAGGGACCGGACAGTCAGTTCCTACGAGCAGTACTTC. Its protein product is CSARDRTVSSYEQYF.

This chain's CDR3 is CASSSGQGSADTQYF. The CDR3, as DNA: TGCGCCAGCAGCAGTGGACAGGGGAGCGCAGATACGCAGTATTTT. V is TRBV5-1 and J is TRBJ2-3; 9 bases align to TRBD1. V lost 4 bases to trimming and J lost 4 bases; unmatched junction nucleotides: 7. This CDR3 has 15 amino acids. Germline-derived CDR1 and CDR2 are SGHRS and YFSETQ.

The rearrangement uses TRBV11-2 and TRBJ2-1; 9 positions agree with TRBD2. The CDR3 runs to 15 residues. Germline values: CDR1 SGHAT, CDR2 FQNNGV. V dropped 5 bases and J dropped 4; count of bases not matched to a gene: 6. CDR3 residues: CASSTGLATYNEQFF. DNA for the CDR3: TGTGCCAGCAGCACCGGACTAGCGACATACAATGAGCAGTTCTTC.

V gene TRBV6-1 combines with J gene TRBJ2-1, with 13 nucleotides matching TRBD2. Trimming took 6 bases from V and 5 from J; bases not matched to a gene: 13. CDR1 and CDR2 from the germline V gene are MNHNS and SASEGT. The CDR3 is 18 amino acids. The CDR3 coding sequence is TGTGCCAGCAGAGGACTAGCGGGGGCAATCGAAGGGGACAATGAGCAGTTCTTC. This sequence encodes CASRGLAGAIEGDNEQFF.

The rearrangement links TRBV29-1 to TRBJ2-7; tentatively, D is TRBD2 (7 bases). Looked up from germline, CDR1 is SQVTM and CDR2 is ANQGSEA. V was cut by 3 bases and J by 6 bases, with 9 bases left in between. This CDR3 comprises 11 residues. The CDR3 spells CSVEGGAEQYF. The CDR3 region has the DNA TGCAGCGTTGAGGGGGGGGCCGAGCAGTACTTC.

This chain joins TRBV5-1 and TRBJ2-3; the match to TRBD1 covers 10 bases. Germline V gene sequence: CDR1 SGHRS, CDR2 YFSETQ. J gave up 2 bases and V 2 bases, and 5 bases lay outside the gene matches. This CDR3 contains 16 residues. The CDR3 region is CASSLQGQGNTDTQYF. Written as DNA, the CDR3 is TGCGCCAGCAGCTTACAGGGACAGGGGAACACAGATACGCAGTATTTT.

This clonotype was counted ten times or more. This chain links TRBV29-1 with TRBJ2-1; TRBD2 matches 8 bases. This CDR3 has 13 amino acids. Trimming at V came to 8 bases and at J to 8 bases, leaving 11 bases not matched to a gene. CDR1 is SQVTM, CDR2 ANQGSEA, per germline. CDR3 in amino acids: CSPLRLAGHEQFF. The CDR3 DNA reads as TGCAGCCCCCTGAGGTTAGCGGGGCATGAGCAGTTCTTC.

The genes are TRBV9 and TRBJ2-3, with 8 bases that match TRBD2. This CDR3 is 16 amino acids long. V shed 0 bases, J shed 1 base, and the junction held 4 bases outside the gene matches. Germline V gene sequence: CDR1 SGDLS, CDR2 YYNGEE. CDR3 DNA: TGTGCCAGCAGCGTAGATCCGGGAGGGGGCACAGATACGCAGTATTTT. This codes for CASSVDPGGGTDTQYF.

This chain uses TRBV5-1 with TRBJ2-1, with D unresolved. Trimming cost V 4 bases and J 6 bases, with 17 bases left between them. Germline V gives CDR1 SGHRS, CDR2 YFSETQ. This CDR3 spans 15 amino acids. In nucleotides, the CDR3 is TGCGCCAGCAGCGACCCTGGACGATTAGGCAATGAGCAGTTCTTC. It specifies CASSDPGRLGNEQFF.

The chain joins TRBV5-1 to TRBJ2-7, with 8 bases lining up with TRBD1. The CDR3 runs 16 residues. Germline CDR1 is SGHRS and CDR2 is YFSETQ. V shed 0 bases and J 3 bases; nucleotides not matched to a gene: 8. CDR3 in amino acids: CASSLGAYGQGYEQYF. The CDR3 bases are TGCGCCAGCAGCTTGGGGGCGTACGGACAGGGCTACGAGCAGTACTTC.

In this sample, this clonotype turned up a few times. The chain couples TRBV12-3 or TRBV12-4 to TRBJ1-2; possibly TRBD1 for D (5 bases). CDR3 length equals 14 residues. V was pared by 6 bases and J by 0 bases, with 11 bases between. DNA of the CDR3: TGTGCCAGCAGACTCGGGGGGGCTAACTATGGCTACACCTTC. Translated, it gives CASRLGGANYGYTF.

The V call is TRBV5-6, the J call TRBJ2-5; the D is unclear. V was shortened by 1 base and J by 4 bases, with 11 bases between the two germline ends. The CDR3 sequence is 14 residues long. Germline V gene lookup returns CDR1 SGHDT and CDR2 YYEEEE. The CDR3 loop is CASSLHGLGETQYF. For the CDR3, the DNA is TGTGCCAGCAGCTTGCACGGGTTAGGAGAGACCCAGTACTTC.

This clonotype was seen ten or more times. V and J are TRBV20-1 and TRBJ2-5, with TRBD2 identical over 12 bases. CDR3 length: 14 amino acids. The V and J ends lost 6 bases and 7 bases, in that order; junction bases with no gene match: 9. Germline-derived CDR1 and CDR2 are DFQATT and SNEGSKA (reference sequence). CDR3 nucleotide sequence: TGCAGTGCCAGGACTAGCGGGGACCAGGGGACCCAGTACTTC. This translates into CSARTSGDQGTQYF.

This chain uses TRBV30 with TRBJ2-1; 10 bases are shared with TRBD2. The V segment lost 0 bases and the J segment 7 bases; nucleotides outside the gene matches: 6. Germline V gives CDR1 GTSNPN, CDR2 SVGIG (reference sequence). This CDR3 comprises 15 residues. This CDR3 reads CAWSVSGGPFNEQFF. CDR3 nucleotides: TGTGCCTGGAGTGTTAGCGGGGGGCCCTTTAATGAGCAGTTCTTC.